Below, one TCR beta chain is given with its context. Here immunoSEQ multiplex PCR was the method, and the copy in TCRdb shows in-frame clones only, minus some. The sample lists roughly 28,000 clones, around three quarters seen once, with around 20% in the top ten. The data belong to a study of control samples from healthy donors and cancer patients. Germline loops: CDR1 SNHLY, CDR2 FYNNEI. V dropped 6 bases and J dropped 3 bases, with 15 bases sitting between them. The CDR3 runs 14 residues. The sequence was obtained from a man in his 60s with head and neck cancer. The sequencing sample was made of PBMCs. The V gene is TRBV2, the J gene TRBJ2-7; the D is unclear. The CDR3 coding sequence is TGTGCCAGCAGCTTCTCGCGGATGGGCTACGAGCAGTACTTC. Its translation: CASSFSRMGYEQYF.